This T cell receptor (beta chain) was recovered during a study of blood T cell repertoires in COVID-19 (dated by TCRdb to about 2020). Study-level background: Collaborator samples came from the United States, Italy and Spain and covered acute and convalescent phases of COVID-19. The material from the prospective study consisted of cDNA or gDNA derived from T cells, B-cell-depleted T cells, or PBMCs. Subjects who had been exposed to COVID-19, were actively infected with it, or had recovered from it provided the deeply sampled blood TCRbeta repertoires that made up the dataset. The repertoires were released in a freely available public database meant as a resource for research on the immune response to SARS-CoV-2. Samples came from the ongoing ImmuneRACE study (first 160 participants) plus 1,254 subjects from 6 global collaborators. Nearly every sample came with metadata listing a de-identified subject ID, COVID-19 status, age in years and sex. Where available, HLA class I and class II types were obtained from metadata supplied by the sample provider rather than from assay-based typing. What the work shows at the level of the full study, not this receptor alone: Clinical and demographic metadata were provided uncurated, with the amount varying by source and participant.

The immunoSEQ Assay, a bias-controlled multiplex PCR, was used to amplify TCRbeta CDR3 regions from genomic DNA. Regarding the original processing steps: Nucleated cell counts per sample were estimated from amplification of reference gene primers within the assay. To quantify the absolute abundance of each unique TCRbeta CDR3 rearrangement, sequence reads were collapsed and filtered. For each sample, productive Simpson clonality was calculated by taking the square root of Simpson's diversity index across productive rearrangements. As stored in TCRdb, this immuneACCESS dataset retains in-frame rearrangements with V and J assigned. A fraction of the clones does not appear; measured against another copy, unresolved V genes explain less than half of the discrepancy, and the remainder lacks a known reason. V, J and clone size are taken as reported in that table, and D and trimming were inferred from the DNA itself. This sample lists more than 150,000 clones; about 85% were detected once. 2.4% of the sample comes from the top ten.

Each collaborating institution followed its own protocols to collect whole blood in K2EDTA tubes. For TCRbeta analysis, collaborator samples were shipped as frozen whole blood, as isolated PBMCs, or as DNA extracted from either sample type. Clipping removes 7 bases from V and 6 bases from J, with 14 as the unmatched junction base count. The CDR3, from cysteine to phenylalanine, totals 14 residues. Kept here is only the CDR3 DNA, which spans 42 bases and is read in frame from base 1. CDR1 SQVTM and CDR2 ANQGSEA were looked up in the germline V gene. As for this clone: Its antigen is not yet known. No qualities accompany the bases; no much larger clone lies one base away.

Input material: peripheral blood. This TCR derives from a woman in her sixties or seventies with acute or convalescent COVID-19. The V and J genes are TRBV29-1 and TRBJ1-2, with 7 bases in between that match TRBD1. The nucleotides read TGCAGCGGGGGCAGTCTACAGGGGCCGGATGGCTACACCTTC. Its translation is CSGGSLQGPDGYTF.